The 7 T cell receptor beta chains below were found in one sample sequenced in a study of T-cell reconstitution after alpha-beta-depleted transplantation in children. This sample's TCRbeta library carried unique molecular identifier barcodes. MiXCR, run by TCRdb on the PCR reads, gives a single entry per CDR3 protein. Among fewer than 500,000 distinct CDR3 sequences, roughly 44% were seen once, and the ten largest hold roughly a quarter. The material sequenced was PBMCs, taken before TCRalphabeta/CD19-depleted stem cell transplant. The source is a girl aged 2 to 9 with aplastic anemia, due to receive a stem cell transplant.

This clonotype was counted at least ten times. The chain combines TRBV7-9 with TRBJ2-7; D remains unclear. The CDR3 covers 14 residues. Trimming removed 7 bases from V and 6 bases from J, with 19 bases in between. Germline CDR1 SEHNR, CDR2 FQNEAQ (reference sequence). CDR3 sequence reads: CASTTGGFTSEQYF. DNA for the CDR3: TGTGCCAGCACCACGGGTGGGTTTACGTCCGAGCAGTACTTC.

Ten or more counts support this clonotype. The genes are TRBV27 and TRBJ2-2; 8 bases are shared with TRBD1. V lost 2 bases, J lost 6 bases, and 5 bases stayed unmatched. CDR3 length: 15 residues. Germline lookup yields CDR1 MNHEY and CDR2 SMNVEV (reference sequence). DNA for the CDR3: TGTGCCAGCAGTTTACAGGACAGGGTGCCCGGGGAGCTGTTTTTT. Translation gives CASSLQDRVPGELFF.

This clonotype was seen only once. The J gene is TRBJ2-2, the V gene TRBV11-1; D call uncertain. CDR1 SGHAT and CDR2 FQDESV come from the germline V gene (reference sequence). The CDR3 has 14 amino acids. Trimming removed 5 bases at V and 6 bases at J, with 13 bases between. This chain's CDR3 is CASSIKTGAGELFF. The CDR3 DNA follows: TGTGCCAGCAGCATCAAGACGGGCGCCGGGGAGCTGTTTTTT. The variable domain in full, with the rest retrieved from reference TRBV11-1 and TRBJ2-2, is EAEVAQSPRYKITEKSQAVAFWCDPISGHATLYWYRQILGQGPELLVQFQDESVVDDSQLPKDRFSAERLKGVDSTLKIQPAELGDSAMYLCASSIKTGAGELFFGEGSRLTVL.

CDR3 protein: CSAGLAWVATQYF. Written as DNA, the CDR3 is TGCAGCGCTGGACTAGCGTGGGTTGCGACCCAGTACTTC. The chain recombines TRBV29-1 with TRBJ2-5; 9 positions agree with TRBD2. V was pared by 7 bases and J by 7 bases, with 10 bases of the junction left unmatched. Per germline, CDR1 SQVTM and CDR2 ANQGSEA. The CDR3 runs 13 residues.

This clonotype was picked up a small number of times. CDR3 DNA sequence: TGTGCCAGCTCACCATCCACGAGAGGGAGTTCCTACGAGCAGTACTTC. Protein: CASSPSTRGSSYEQYF. This chain connects TRBV18 to TRBJ2-7, with D perhaps matching TRBD2 (5 bases). Trimming removed 2 bases at V and 1 base at J, with 15 bases between. The CDR3 is 16 residues long. Germline CDR1 KGHSH, CDR2 LQKENI. The full variable domain, its missing parts supplied by reference TRBV18 and TRBJ2-7, is NAGVMQNPRHLVRRRGQEARLRCSPMKGHSHVYWYRQLPEEGLKFMVYLQKENIIDESGMPKERFSAEFPKEGPSILRIQQVVRGDSAAYFCASSPSTRGSSYEQYFGPGTRLTVT.

This clonotype was observed many times. The chain uses TRBV20-1 and TRBJ2-7; 8 bases are shared with TRBD2. Germline V gene lookup returns CDR1 DFQATT and CDR2 SNEGSKA (reference sequence). The CDR3 is made up of 14 amino acids. V dropped 3 bases and J dropped 5; count of bases not matched to a gene: 9. CDR3 amino acids: CSARRETSVHEQYF. CDR3 in DNA: TGCAGTGCTAGGAGGGAGACTAGCGTCCACGAGCAGTACTTC.

V and J are TRBV4-1 and TRBJ2-3; possibly TRBD2 for D (5 bases). V was trimmed by 0 bases and J by 8 bases, leaving 9 bases between them. This CDR3 is built from 13 residues. CDR1 and CDR2 from the germline V gene are MGHRA and YSYEKL. The CDR3 DNA sequence: TGCGCCAGCAGCCAAGAGGTAGCGATTACGCAGTATTTT. Its protein product is CASSQEVAITQYF.